This is a list of T cell receptor beta chains from one sample in a study of chemoradiotherapy in HPV16-positive cancers. The table came from immunoSEQ multiplex PCR; TCRdb's copy has only in-frame clones and leaves some out. Of more than 2,500 clones listed, more than 60% are singletons. Here the sequenced sample was tumor tissue, taken from a patient who underwent chemoradiotherapy. These receptors originate from a human donor with HPV-associated anogenital cancer. Each CDR3 is given with its conserved first and last residue. The order of the fields is clone size, J gene, V gene, D gene, CDR3 protein, CDR3 DNA. The D gene is left open where the match is weak. Not every row has a clone size; where given, it reads once, few, many or a size class.

clone_size: .; j_call: TRBJ1-2; v_call: TRBV6-4; d_call: .; cdr3_aa: CASSEGQDGGLYGYTF; cdr3_nt: TGTGCCAGCAGTGAAGGTCAGGACGGCGGACTCTATGGCTACACCTTC
clone_size: .; j_call: TRBJ2-1; v_call: TRBV28; d_call: .; cdr3_aa: CASSAFFWYNEQFF; cdr3_nt: TGTGCCAGCAGCGCCTTCTTTTGGTACAATGAGCAGTTCTTC
clone_size: .; j_call: TRBJ2-5; v_call: TRBV7-7; d_call: .; cdr3_aa: CASSFEDREGETQYF; cdr3_nt: TGTGCTAGCAGCTTCGAGGACAGGGAGGGGGAGACCCAGTACTTC
clone_size: .; j_call: TRBJ1-2; v_call: TRBV5-4; d_call: TRBD1; cdr3_aa: CASSSTGVIYGYTF; cdr3_nt: TGTGCCAGCAGCTCGACAGGGGTTATCTATGGCTACACCTTC
clone_size: .; j_call: TRBJ1-4; v_call: TRBV9; d_call: .; cdr3_aa: CASSSRQGEKLFF; cdr3_nt: TGTGCCAGCAGCTCCCGGCAGGGGGAAAAACTGTTTTTT
clone_size: .; j_call: TRBJ2-1; v_call: TRBV4-2; d_call: .; cdr3_aa: CASSPLKEGSSYNEQFF; cdr3_nt: TGTGCCAGCAGCCCCCTAAAGGAGGGGAGCTCCTACAATGAGCAGTTCTTC
clone_size: .; j_call: TRBJ2-6; v_call: TRBV28; d_call: .; cdr3_aa: CASSLASLTQSRANVLTF; cdr3_nt: TGTGCCAGCAGTCTCGCGAGCTTGACACAAAGTCGGGCCAACGTCCTGACTTTC
clone_size: .; j_call: TRBJ2-1; v_call: TRBV7-2; d_call: .; cdr3_aa: CASSLKAGYNEQFF; cdr3_nt: TGTGCCAGCAGCTTGAAGGCGGGGTACAATGAGCAGTTCTTC
clone_size: .; j_call: TRBJ2-7; v_call: TRBV10-3; d_call: .; cdr3_aa: CAIGGGLQSYEQYF; cdr3_nt: TGTGCCATCGGGGGGGGCTTACAGTCCTACGAGCAGTACTTC
clone_size: .; j_call: TRBJ2-7; v_call: TRBV7-2; d_call: .; cdr3_aa: CASSIGGVSYEQYF; cdr3_nt: TGTGCCAGCAGCATTGGGGGAGTTTCCTACGAGCAGTACTTC
clone_size: .; j_call: TRBJ2-7; v_call: TRBV7-2; d_call: .; cdr3_aa: CASSPRQITSYEQYF; cdr3_nt: TGTGCCAGCAGCCCCCGACAGATAACCTCCTACGAGCAGTACTTC
clone_size: large; j_call: TRBJ2-7; v_call: TRBV5-6; d_call: TRBD1; cdr3_aa: CASSPPDRGLYEQYF; cdr3_nt: TGTGCCAGCAGCCCGCCGGACAGGGGGCTCTACGAGCAGTACTTC
clone_size: once; j_call: TRBJ2-7; v_call: TRBV6-1; d_call: .; cdr3_aa: CASSEGHGQHYEQYF; cdr3_nt: TGTGCCAGCAGTGAGGGGCACGGACAACACTACGAGCAGTACTTC
clone_size: .; j_call: TRBJ2-3; v_call: TRBV11-3; d_call: .; cdr3_aa: CASSLGTGTRYTQYF; cdr3_nt: TGTGCCAGCAGCTTAGGTACAGGGACGAGGTATACGCAGTATTTT
clone_size: .; j_call: TRBJ1-6; v_call: TRBV6-1; d_call: .; cdr3_aa: CASRIRENSPLHF; cdr3_nt: TGTGCCAGCAGGATAAGGGAAAATTCACCCCTCCACTTT
clone_size: .; j_call: TRBJ2-1; v_call: TRBV11-1; d_call: TRBD2; cdr3_aa: CASSLVAAGGPLGTEQFF; cdr3_nt: TGTGCCAGCAGCTTAGTAGCAGCGGGGGGGCCACTTGGGACTGAGCAGTTCTTC
clone_size: .; j_call: TRBJ1-6; v_call: TRBV7-9; d_call: .; cdr3_aa: CASSPLRSSYNSPLHF; cdr3_nt: TGTGCCAGCAGCCCCCTAAGGAGCTCCTATAATTCACCCCTCCACTTT
clone_size: .; j_call: TRBJ1-1; v_call: TRBV5-1; d_call: TRBD1; cdr3_aa: CASSWDRNTEAFF; cdr3_nt: TGCGCCAGCAGCTGGGACAGGAACACTGAAGCTTTCTTT
clone_size: .; j_call: TRBJ2-5; v_call: TRBV21-1; d_call: .; cdr3_aa: CAWGLAGGTPGTQYF; cdr3_nt: TGTGCCTGGGGACTAGCGGGGGGTACTCCAGGGACCCAGTACTTC
clone_size: .; j_call: TRBJ2-1; v_call: TRBV30; d_call: TRBD2; cdr3_aa: CAWSATTSPQFF; cdr3_nt: TGTGCCTGGAGTGCTACGACTAGCCCCCAGTTCTTC
clone_size: .; j_call: TRBJ2-3; v_call: TRBV6-1; d_call: TRBD2; cdr3_aa: CASSEALAGGPDTQYF; cdr3_nt: TGTGCCAGCAGTGAAGCTCTAGCGGGGGGGCCGGATACGCAGTATTTT
clone_size: .; j_call: TRBJ2-7; v_call: TRBV7-9; d_call: TRBD2; cdr3_aa: CASSLGLAGASEQYF; cdr3_nt: TGTGCCAGCAGCTTAGGACTAGCGGGGGCCAGCGAGCAGTACTTC
clone_size: .; j_call: TRBJ1-2; v_call: TRBV5-6; d_call: .; cdr3_aa: CASSFQGLLRGYTF; cdr3_nt: TGTGCCAGCAGCTTTCAGGGGCTGCTGCGTGGCTACACCTTC
clone_size: .; j_call: TRBJ1-4; v_call: TRBV13; d_call: .; cdr3_aa: CASSPSIATNEKLFF; cdr3_nt: TGTGCCAGCAGCCCTAGCATAGCAACTAATGAAAAACTGTTTTTT
clone_size: .; j_call: TRBJ2-1; v_call: TRBV19; d_call: TRBD2; cdr3_aa: CASTQPAGRTSGVNEQFF; cdr3_nt: TGTGCCAGTACCCAACCCGCGGGACGGACTAGCGGGGTCAATGAGCAGTTCTTC
clone_size: .; j_call: TRBJ2-5; v_call: TRBV7-2; d_call: .; cdr3_aa: CASSLVFGQQETQYF; cdr3_nt: TGTGCCAGCAGCTTAGTTTTTGGACAGCAAGAGACCCAGTACTTC
clone_size: .; j_call: TRBJ2-5; v_call: TRBV4-2; d_call: .; cdr3_aa: CASSRSSEPETQYF; cdr3_nt: TGTGCCAGCAGCCGGAGTAGCGAACCAGAGACCCAGTACTTC
clone_size: .; j_call: TRBJ2-2; v_call: TRBV7-3; d_call: TRBD1; cdr3_aa: CASSSRQGINTGELFF; cdr3_nt: TGTGCCAGCAGCTCCAGACAGGGGATAAACACCGGGGAGCTGTTTTTT
clone_size: .; j_call: TRBJ2-3; v_call: TRBV4-3; d_call: .; cdr3_aa: CASSQDFGQGTDTQYF; cdr3_nt: TGCGCCAGCAGCCAAGATTTTGGGCAGGGCACAGATACGCAGTATTTT
clone_size: .; j_call: TRBJ2-5; v_call: TRBV5-5; d_call: TRBD2; cdr3_aa: CASSFLAGGEGTQYF; cdr3_nt: TGTGCCAGCAGCTTCCTAGCGGGGGGGGAGGGGACCCAGTACTTC
clone_size: .; j_call: TRBJ2-5; v_call: TRBV29-1; d_call: .; cdr3_aa: CSVEGWGVEAQYF; cdr3_nt: TGCAGCGTTGAGGGTTGGGGGGTTGAGGCCCAGTACTTC
clone_size: .; j_call: TRBJ2-3; v_call: TRBV6-1; d_call: TRBD2; cdr3_aa: CASSTSGATDTQYF; cdr3_nt: TGTGCCAGCAGTACTAGCGGCGCCACAGATACGCAGTATTTT